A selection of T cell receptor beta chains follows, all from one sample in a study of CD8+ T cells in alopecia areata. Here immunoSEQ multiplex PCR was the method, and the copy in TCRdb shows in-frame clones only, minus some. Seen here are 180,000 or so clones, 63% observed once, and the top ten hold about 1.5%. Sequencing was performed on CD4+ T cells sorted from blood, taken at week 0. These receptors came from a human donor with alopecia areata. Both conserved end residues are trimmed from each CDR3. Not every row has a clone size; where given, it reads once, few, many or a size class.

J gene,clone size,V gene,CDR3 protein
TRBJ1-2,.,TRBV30,AWSVMGVYGYT
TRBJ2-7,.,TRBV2,ASSELLGQY
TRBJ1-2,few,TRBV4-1,ASSQTSDGIANYGYT
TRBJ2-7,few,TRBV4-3,ASSRDRGYEQY
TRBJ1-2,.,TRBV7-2,ASSKTIFDRGYGYT
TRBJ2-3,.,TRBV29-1,SVLRGDTQY
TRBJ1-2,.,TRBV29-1,SGRQGNYGYT
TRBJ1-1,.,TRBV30,AWRGGDSLVEGTR
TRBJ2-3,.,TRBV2,ASGEASTDTQY
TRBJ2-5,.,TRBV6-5,ASSYVQNSYQETQY
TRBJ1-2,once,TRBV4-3,ASSRVQGLSGYT
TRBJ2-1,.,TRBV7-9,ASSPLVGLAGPYNEQF
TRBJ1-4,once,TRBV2,ASSAGFPGSGKLF
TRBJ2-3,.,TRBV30,AWSDLGGSTDTQY
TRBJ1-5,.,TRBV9,ASGNNQPQH
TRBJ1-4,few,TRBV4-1,ASSGGLTEKLF
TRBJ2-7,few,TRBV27,ASSLTGLAGFSSYEQY
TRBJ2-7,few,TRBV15,ATSREDEQY
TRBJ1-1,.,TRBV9,ASSVDGGKQAF
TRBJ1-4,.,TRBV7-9,ASSAQASNEKLF
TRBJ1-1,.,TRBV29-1,SVDDSVNTEAF
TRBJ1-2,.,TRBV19,ASSKTGRESGYT
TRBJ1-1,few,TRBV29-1,SVAGQGLVEAF
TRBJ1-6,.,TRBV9,ASSVGTVNSPLH
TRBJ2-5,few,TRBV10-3,ATPPEETQY
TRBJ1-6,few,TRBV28,ASSSLGEGDESPLH
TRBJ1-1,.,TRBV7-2,ASSFIRQAEAF
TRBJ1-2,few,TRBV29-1,SANSGTKYGYT
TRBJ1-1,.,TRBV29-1,SGGLPNTEAF
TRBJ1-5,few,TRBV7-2,ASSLRGAGGRGGNQPQH
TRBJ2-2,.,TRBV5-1,ASSPAGRNTGELF
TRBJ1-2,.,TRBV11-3,ASSSGTGDYGYT
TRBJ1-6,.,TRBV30,AWDSLDNSPLH
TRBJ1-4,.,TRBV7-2,ASSLRQSSEKLF
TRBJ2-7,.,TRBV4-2,ASSQATQSYEQY
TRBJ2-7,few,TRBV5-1,ASTLNPGQFYEQY
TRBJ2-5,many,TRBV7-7,ASSLGRAVVQETQY
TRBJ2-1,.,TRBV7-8,ASSPMLGSVARGF
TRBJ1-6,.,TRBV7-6,ASSLGQGDSPLH
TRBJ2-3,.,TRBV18,ASSPSLAGITDTQY
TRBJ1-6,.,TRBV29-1,SVTIGPKDNSPLH
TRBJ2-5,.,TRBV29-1,SVGGLAGGQRETQY
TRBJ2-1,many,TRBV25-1,ASAGTYNEQF
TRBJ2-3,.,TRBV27,ASSSLGRAKGDTQY
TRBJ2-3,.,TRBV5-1,ASSPGTNSDTQY
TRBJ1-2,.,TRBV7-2,ASSLVTGGYGYT
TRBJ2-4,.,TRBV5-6,ASSIRDRGQNIQY
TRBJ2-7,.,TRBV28,ASSIGPRDSYEQY
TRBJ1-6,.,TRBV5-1,ASSQTSIGGVVSPLH
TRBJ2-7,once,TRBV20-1,SARAGYEQY
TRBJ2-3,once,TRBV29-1,SVLPKERDGADTQY
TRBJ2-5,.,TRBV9,ASSVGWGKGETQY
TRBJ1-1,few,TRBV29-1,SVVGRLTNTEAF
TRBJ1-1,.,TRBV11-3,ASSKGTEAF
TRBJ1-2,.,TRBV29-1,SVGNPGYGYT
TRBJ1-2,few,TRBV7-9,ASSAGGRAGGYT
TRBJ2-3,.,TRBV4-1,ASSQAGTPTQY